Ten or more counts support the clone carrying this TCR beta chain. PCR was performed a second time for about 7 to 11 cycles using a sample-barcoded 5' primer and a J-beta primer mix. TCRdb fed the 5' RACE reads into MiXCR, producing one record per CDR3 protein. The table includes roughly 1,700,000 distinct CDR3 sequences, 28% detected once. The data stem from a study of blood T cells in healthy people across ages. Turning to the study itself: About one barcoded TCR beta cDNA was captured per two T cells.

Isolating PBMCs gave at least 6 million of these cells per sample. Input material: blood. The TCR originated in a young woman in good health.

The CDR3 loop is CSASPGNRGKEYF. The CDR3 DNA is TGCAGTGCTAGCCCGGGAAACAGGGGGAAGGAGTACTTC. This sequence joins TRBV20-1 and TRBJ2-5; TRBD1 aligns across 8 bases. The CDR3 has 13 amino acids. The J segment lost 12 bases and the V segment lost 3 bases, leaving 12 bases of the junction unmatched. From germline, CDR1 is DFQATT and CDR2 SNEGSKA (reference sequence).